Each of the 10 T cell receptor beta chains below was sequenced from the same sample in a study of tumor-infiltrating lymphocytes in primary liver carcinoma. Starting from around 500 ng of total RNA, TCR beta cDNA was produced with a primer in the constant region. Libraries of TCR beta came from three nested multiplex PCR rounds with slightly modified ARM-PCR. Researchers ran the first two PCR rounds for roughly 11 cycles each with TRBV1-TRBV30 forward primers and a C-beta reverse primer. TCRdb ran MiXCR on the multiplex PCR reads and lists one entry per CDR3 protein. The profile shows about 43,000 distinct CDR3 sequences, approximately 70% of them singletons. From unsorted bulk tissue weighing roughly 17-31 mg, DNA and RNA were co-extracted. The specimen sequenced was liver tumor tissue from sampling region 2. Subset indicated: tumor region T2, inferior pole. These receptors originate from a man in his forties or fifties with primary liver carcinoma and hepatitis B virus infection.

This clonotype came up once. One end of the junction is discordant with germline, which a read error may explain. The chain couples TRBV4-1 to TRBJ2-7; D not certain. This CDR3 has 14 residues. Germline CDR1 is MGHRA and CDR2 is YSYEKL. This CDR3 reads CASSRSYRGYERYF. As DNA, the CDR3 is TGCGCCAGCAGCCGCAGTTACAGAGGATACGAGCGGTACTTC.

Worth noting for this clonotype: This may come from a read error, since a much larger clone is one base off. This chain links TRBV2 with TRBJ2-2; the D call may be TRBD1 or TRBD2 (5 bases each). CDR1 is SNHLY, CDR2 FYNNEI, per germline. The CDR3 is 15 amino acids. The CDR3 nucleotides read TGTGCCAGCAGGCAAGAGACAGCGAACACCGGGGAGATGTTTTTT. This translates into CASRQETANTGEMFF.

Worth noting for this clonotype: One end of the junction fails to match germline, which may point to a read error. The chain has TRBV28 and TRBJ2-7, with D possibly matching TRBD1 (5 bases). This CDR3 comprises 13 residues. Per the germline V gene, CDR1 is MDHEN and CDR2 is SYDVKM. The CDR3 DNA is TGTACCAGCAGTTCTGGGGCGAGGTACGAACAGTACTTC. This gives the protein CTSSSGARYEQYF.

Concerning this clonotype: The junction and the germline gene differ at one end; a read error may be behind it. The V gene is TRBV5-5, the J gene TRBJ2-3; perhaps D is TRBD1 or TRBD2 (5 bases each). This CDR3 is built from 15 residues. Germline-derived CDR1 and CDR2 are SGHKS and YYEKEE (reference sequence). The DNA for the CDR3 is TGTGTCAGCAGCGTCGGGCTACGGGGACCCGATACGCAGTATTTT. This encodes CVSSVGLRGPDTQYF.

This clonotype appeared once. At one of its ends the junction is not consistent with the germline gene, which may arise from a read error. V usage is TRBV28 and J usage is TRBJ1-2; TRBD1 matches 11 bases. The CDR3 is 15 residues long. The germline V gene encodes CDR1 MDHEN and CDR2 SYDVKM. CDR3 nucleotides: TGTGTCAGCAGTTCCGGACAGGGGGCTAGGTACGGCTACACCTTC. Protein: CVSSSGQGARYGYTF.

Turning to this clonotype: Mismatch with germline at one junction end may stem from a read error. The rearrangement uses TRBV6-6 and TRBJ1-3, with no clear D. CDR1 and CDR2 (germline): MNHNY, SVGAGI (reference sequence). The CDR3 runs to 15 residues. In DNA, the CDR3 is TGTGCCAGTAGTTACTCGGAGAACTTTGGAAACACCATATATTTT. Encoded protein: CASSYSENFGNTIYF.

About this clonotype: One end of the junction fails to match germline, which may point to a read error. The chain links TRBV11-2 to TRBJ2-7; no reliable D call. Germline V lookup: CDR1 SGHAT, CDR2 FQNNGV. The CDR3 consists of 12 residues. CDR3 in DNA: TGTGCCAGCAATCCCGAAGGCTACGAGCAGTATTTC. Translated, it gives CASNPEGYEQYF.

There are many counts of this clonotype. The chain has TRBV7-8 and TRBJ2-7, with D possibly being TRBD1 (6 bases). In germline, CDR1 is SGHVS, CDR2 FQNEAQ. The CDR3 totals 16 residues. V lost 1 base to trimming and J lost 6 bases, with 19 bases between them. CDR3 in DNA: TGTGCCAGCAGCTTAGTGGCCCAGGGGTCGTATGGCGAGCAGTACTTC. Amino acid sequence: CASSLVAQGSYGEQYF.

As DNA, the CDR3 is TGCAGTGCTAGACCACAGGCGGAGACCCAGTACTTC. The encoded protein is CSARPQAETQYF. This chain uses TRBV20-1 with TRBJ2-5; tentative D call: TRBD1 (5 bases). The germline CDR1 and CDR2 sequences are DFQATT and SNEGSKA (reference sequence). The CDR3 sequence is 12 residues long. Trimming stripped 2 bases from V and 5 bases from J, with 9 bases between.

The rearrangement uses TRBV5-5 and TRBJ2-1; the D gene is possibly TRBD2 (5 bases). CDR3 size: 20 residues. Trimming left V 5 bases short and J 0 bases short, with 27 bases between. Per the germline V gene, CDR1 is SGHKS and CDR2 is YYEKEE (reference sequence). The CDR3 spells CASSPLYVPGFTSSYNEQFF. Here the CDR3 DNA reads TGTGCCAGCAGTCCACTCTATGTTCCGGGATTCACTAGCTCCTACAATGAGCAGTTCTTC.